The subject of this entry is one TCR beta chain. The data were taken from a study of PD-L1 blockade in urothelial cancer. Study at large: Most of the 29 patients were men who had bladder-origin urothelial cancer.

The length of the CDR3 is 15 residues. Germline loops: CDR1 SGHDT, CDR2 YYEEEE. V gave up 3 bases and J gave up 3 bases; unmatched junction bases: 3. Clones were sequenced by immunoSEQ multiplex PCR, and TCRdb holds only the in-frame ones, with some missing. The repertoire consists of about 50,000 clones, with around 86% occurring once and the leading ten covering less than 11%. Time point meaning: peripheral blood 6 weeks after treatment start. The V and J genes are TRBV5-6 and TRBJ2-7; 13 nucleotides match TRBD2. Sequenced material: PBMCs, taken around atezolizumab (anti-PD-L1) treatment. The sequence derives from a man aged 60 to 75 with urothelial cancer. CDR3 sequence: CASSSGLAGFYEQYF. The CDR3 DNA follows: TGTGCCAGCAGCTCGGGACTAGCGGGATTCTACGAGCAGTACTTC. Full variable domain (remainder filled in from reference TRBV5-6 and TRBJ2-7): DAGVTQSPTHLIKTRGQQVTLRCSPKSGHDTVSWYQQALGQGPQFIFQYYEEEERQRGNFPDRFSGHQFPNYSSELNVNALLLGDSALYLCASSSGLAGFYEQYFGPGTRLTVT.